This T cell receptor beta chain was profiled in a study of human T cells and chemical hapten exposure. In the study overall: Sensitization was performed using 2% DPC on a 2 cm by 2 cm upper inner arm skin site. Patch testing was performed with 0.01% DPC on the upper back, with reading at 6 days.

The CDR3 has 18 amino acids. Per germline, CDR1 KGHSH and CDR2 LQKENI. Trimming at V came to 6 bases and at J to 0 bases, leaving 11 bases not matched to a gene. This clonotype appeared many times. The time point denotes: patch test 2, 6 weeks after DPC sensitization. Treatment denoted: therapeutic diphenylcyclopropenone sensitization with weekly scalp DPC. One entry per CDR3 protein results from TCRdb running MiXCR on the RACE reads. The sample has roughly 380,000 distinct CDR3 sequences; around 6% are singletons. Sequenced material: whole blood, taken in connection with sensitization to the hapten diphenylcyclopropenone (DPC). The clonotype originates from a woman aged 18-29 years with alopecia areata. Some clones in this sample may be carry-over from other donors' samples. The V call is TRBV18, the J call TRBJ2-6, with 7 bases that match TRBD2. The CDR3 DNA is TGTGCCAGCTCGGGGAGGGACGGGTCCCTCTCTGGGGCCAACGTCCTGACTTTC. Protein sequence: CASSGRDGSLSGANVLTF.